This T cell receptor beta chain originates from a study of T cell changes during pregnancy in multiple sclerosis. The protocol was immunoSEQ multiplex PCR, while the TCRdb copy is restricted to in-frame clones and leaves out a portion. Of fewer than 45,000 clones in the sample, roughly nine tenths were seen once. The germline CDR1 and CDR2 sequences are SGHNT and YYREEE (reference sequence). V lost 4 bases to trimming and J lost 8 bases, with 20 bases between them. This CDR3 contains 15 residues. This chain uses TRBV5-4 with TRBJ2-3, with D perhaps matching TRBD1 (6 bases). Here the sequenced sample was CD4+ T cells from peripheral blood mononuclear cells, taken in the second trimester of pregnancy. The TCR originated in a female donor in good health, enrolled as a control in a pregnancy study. CDR3 amino acids: CASSLDSYSFPTQYF. CDR3 sequence (DNA): TGTGCCAGCAGCCTGGACAGTTACTCCTTCCCTACGCAGTATTTT.